What follows are 22 T cell receptor beta chains derived from one specimen sequenced in a study of blood T cell repertoires in COVID-19 (dated by TCRdb to the early 2020s). The protocol used for the library was the immunoSEQ multiplex PCR assay. TCRdb took this table from immuneACCESS and kept in-frame rearrangements with V and J called. Such tables lack part of the clones; where checked against another copy, unresolved V genes explain under half of the gap, and the rest is unexplained. Counted in this sample were about 460,000 clones; 88% of them appeared once. The top ten constitute roughly 8% of the sample. The material sequenced was PBMCs or T cells enriched from blood (not recorded which). The source is a woman aged 55 to 70 who had recovered from COVID-19.

The chain uses TRBV5-1 and TRBJ2-7; a possible D gene is TRBD1 (6 bases). V was shortened by 9 bases and J by 0 bases, with 16 bases between the two germline ends. The length of the CDR3 is 14 residues. Per germline, CDR1 SGHRS and CDR2 YFSETQ. CDR3 nucleotides: TGCGCCATCCCCGTTCTCAGGGGCTCCTACGAGCAGTACGTC. Amino acid sequence: CAIPVLRGSYEQYV.

This chain uses TRBV7-9 with TRBJ1-1; D unclear. CDR1 and CDR2 from the germline V gene are SEHNR and FQNEAQ (reference sequence). V was cut by 11 bases and J by 1 base, with 11 bases left in between. The CDR3 has 12 residues. The CDR3 sequence: CAHGGRNTEAFF. CDR3 DNA: TGTGCCCATGGAGGGAGGAACACTGAAGCTTTCTTT.

The V gene is TRBV4-2, the J gene TRBJ1-4; no clear D. V was cut by 3 bases and J by 5 bases, with 10 bases left in between. CDR3 length: 14 amino acids. CDR1 is LGHNA and CDR2 is YNFKEQ in the germline V gene. CDR3 sequence reads: CASSQMGGNEKLFF. For the CDR3, the DNA is TGTGCCAGCAGCCAGATGGGAGGGAATGAAAAACTGTTTTTT.

V usage is TRBV2 and J usage is TRBJ1-6; 10 bases line up with TRBD1. The V gene's germline CDR1 is SNHLY and CDR2 FYNNEI. The CDR3 consists of 16 residues. The J segment lost 7 bases and the V segment lost 3 bases, leaving 6 bases of the junction unmatched. CDR3: CASSERTGGLNSPLHF. The DNA of the CDR3 is TGTGCCAGCAGTGAGCGGACAGGGGGGTTGAATTCACCCCTCCACTTT.

This clone occurred a few times. The chain employs TRBV12-5 and TRBJ1-5; 9 bases map to TRBD1. The CDR3 runs 19 residues. Germline CDR1 reads LGHNT; CDR2 reads FRNRAP. The trim removed 0 bases at V and 3 bases at J, leaving 12 bases unmatched. The CDR3 here is CASGLVVGMWDRVNQPQHF. The CDR3 coding sequence is TGTGCTAGTGGTTTGGTAGTAGGTATGTGGGACAGGGTCAATCAGCCCCAGCATTTT.

The chain has TRBV10-3 and TRBJ1-3, with D perhaps TRBD1 (6 bases). The CDR3 loop spans 16 amino acids. Trimming took off 2 bases at V and 0 bases at J, with 11 bases between the two ends. The germline gives CDR1 ENHRY, CDR2 SYGVKD. This chain's CDR3 is CAISEIGQFSGNTIYF. The CDR3 nucleotides read TGTGCCATCAGTGAGATCGGACAGTTCTCTGGAAACACCATATATTTT.

The chain links TRBV6-4 to TRBJ1-5; D unclear. The CDR3 sequence is 16 residues long. Germline V CDR1 and CDR2: MRHNA, SNTAGT. The ends were cut back, 2 bases at V and 0 bases at J, with 11 bases in the middle. The CDR3 protein is CASSDLIRVSNQPQHF. As DNA, the CDR3 is TGTGCCAGCAGTGACCTGATCCGGGTTAGCAATCAGCCCCAGCATTTT.

The chain combines TRBV6-5 with TRBJ1-6; 9 positions agree with TRBD1. The trim removed 4 bases at V and 7 bases at J, leaving 8 bases unmatched. The CDR3 contains 16 residues. Germline V gives CDR1 MNHEY, CDR2 SVGAGI. CDR3 loop: CASSLKGTGKNSPLHF. The CDR3 DNA reads TGTGCCAGCAGTTTAAAAGGGACAGGGAAGAATTCACCCCTCCACTTT.

The chain joins TRBV24-1 to TRBJ2-5; the D gene is possibly TRBD2 (5 bases). Trimming took 3 bases from V and 1 from J, leaving 8 bases between them. The CDR3 loop spans 14 amino acids. Per the germline V gene, CDR1 is KGHDR and CDR2 is SFDVKD. The CDR3 DNA reads as TGTGCCACCAGTGATGCAGGAGGCCAAGAGACCCAGTACTTC. The encoded protein is CATSDAGGQETQYF.

V gene TRBV10-3 combines with J gene TRBJ2-5; 12 positions match TRBD2. This CDR3 region has 15 residues. CDR1 ENHRY and CDR2 SYGVKD come from the germline V gene. The V gene end was trimmed by 5 bases and the J gene end by 4 bases; junction bases not matched to a gene: 5. The CDR3 DNA reads TGTGCCATCAGTCCTAGCGGGGGGGCCGCAGAGACCCAGTACTTC. Its protein product is CAISPSGGAAETQYF.

The chain couples TRBV5-1 to TRBJ1-4, with 8 bases matching TRBD1. CDR3 size: 17 residues. Germline CDR1 is SGHRS and CDR2 is YFSETQ. After removal of 4 bases from V and 2 bases from J, the junction contained 10 bases not matched to a gene. Here the CDR3 reads CASSGGQVFPTNEKLFF. CDR3 coding DNA: TGCGCCAGCAGCGGGGGACAGGTTTTTCCCACTAATGAAAAACTGTTTTTT.

The chain recombines TRBV5-4 with TRBJ1-1; no reliable D call. The CDR3 is made up of 13 amino acids. The V end was cut by 4 bases, the J end by 0 bases, with 7 bases between. CDR1 SGHNT and CDR2 YYREEE come from the germline V gene (reference sequence). CDR3 nucleotides: TGTGCCAGCAGCCGACAAGTGAACACTGAAGCTTTCTTT. Encoded protein: CASSRQVNTEAFF.

The chain has TRBV28 and TRBJ1-5; TRBD1 matches 10 bases. The CDR3 runs to 16 residues. V shed 5 bases and J 5 bases; nucleotides not matched to a gene: 9. Germline values: CDR1 MDHEN, CDR2 SYDVKM. The CDR3 loop is CASSRAPGQGYQPQHF. The DNA for the CDR3 is TGTGCCAGCAGTCGCGCCCCGGGACAGGGGTATCAGCCCCAGCATTTT.

This clone was seen a few times. This sequence joins TRBV10-2 and TRBJ1-5; no clear D. Germline V lookup: CDR1 WSHSY, CDR2 SAAADI. With 6 bases removed from V and 6 bases from J, the gap between germline ends came to 12 bases. This CDR3 has 13 residues. The CDR3 nucleotides read TGCGCCAGCAGCGCGACACACCGTCAGCCCCAGCATTTT. Translation gives CASSATHRQPQHF.

This chain connects TRBV19 to TRBJ1-2, with D unresolved. The CDR3 runs 11 residues. The V end was cut by 6 bases, the J end by 4 bases, with 6 bases between. CDR1 is LNHDA and CDR2 is SQIVND in the germline V gene (reference sequence). The CDR3 sequence: CASSVSYGYTF. CDR3 sequence (DNA): TGTGCCAGTAGCGTCAGCTATGGCTACACCTTC. Looking up the rest from reference TRBV19 and TRBJ1-2 gives the full variable domain: DGGITQSPKYLFRKEGQNVTLSCEQNLNHDAMYWYRQDPGQGLRLIYYSQIVNDFQKGDIAEGYSVSREKKESFPLTVTSAQKNPTAFYLCASSVSYGYTFGSGTRLTVV.

The chain links TRBV12-5 to TRBJ2-2, with TRBD2 matching 10 bases. Germline CDR1 and CDR2: LGHNT and FRNRAP. The V and J ends lost 2 bases and 1 base, in that order; junction bases with no gene match: 4. The CDR3 extends over 17 amino acids. As DNA, the CDR3 is TGTGCTAGTGGTTTGACCCTAGCGGGGGTGAACACCGGGGAGCTGTTTTTT. Amino acid sequence: CASGLTLAGVNTGELFF. Full variable domain (missing parts from reference TRBV12-5 and TRBJ2-2): DARVTQTPRHKVTEMGQEVTMRCQPILGHNTVFWYRQTMMQGLELLAYFRNRAPLDDSGMPKDRFSAEMPDATLATLKIQPSEPRDSAVYFCASGLTLAGVNTGELFFGEGSRLTVL.

The gene calls are TRBV4-1 and TRBJ2-2; 10 bases align to TRBD2. The J segment lost 6 bases and the V segment lost 4 bases, leaving 11 bases of the junction unmatched. The CDR3 runs 17 residues. Germline V gene lookup returns CDR1 MGHRA and CDR2 YSYEKL. CDR3 bases: TGCGCCAGCAGCCTCGTGGCAGCGGGGGGGAAAGCCGGGGAGCTGTTTTTT. It translates to CASSLVAAGGKAGELFF.

This clone is a singleton in its sample. Here the CDR3 DNA reads TGTGCCAGCAGCGGAGGGACAGGGAGGACCATATATTTT. Translating it yields CASSGGTGRTIYF. V is TRBV12-3 or TRBV12-4 and J is TRBJ1-3; 9 positions agree with TRBD1. The V segment lost 6 bases and the J segment 10 bases; nucleotides outside the gene matches: 7. CDR3 length: 13 amino acids.

This chain links TRBV7-8 with TRBJ1-2, with TRBD1 matching 9 bases. V dropped 4 bases and J dropped 5; count of bases not matched to a gene: 14. The CDR3 contains 17 residues. The germline CDR1 and CDR2 sequences are SGHVS and FQNEAQ. CDR3 coding DNA: TGTGCCAGCAGCTCAGACCGGGACAGGGCCATAGGGTATGGCTACACCTTC. Translated, it gives CASSSDRDRAIGYGYTF.

The V gene is TRBV27, the J gene TRBJ1-2; D not certain. CDR1 is MNHEY and CDR2 is SMNVEV in the germline V gene (reference sequence). Trimming removed 4 bases at V and 0 bases at J, with 12 bases between. CDR3 length equals 15 residues. The CDR3: CASSSSVQTNYGYTF. The CDR3 bases are TGTGCCAGCAGTTCCTCCGTGCAGACTAACTATGGCTACACCTTC.

The V and J genes are TRBV24-1 and TRBJ2-2; 9 nucleotides line up with TRBD1. The germline V gene encodes CDR1 KGHDR and CDR2 SFDVKD. The CDR3 length is 17 residues. V shed 5 bases and J 1 base; nucleotides not matched to a gene: 7. The CDR3 bases are TGTGCCACCAGTGTCCCCCCGGGACAGGGGAACACCGGGGAGCTGTTTTTT. It specifies CATSVPPGQGNTGELFF.

This clone was counted a single time. The gene calls are TRBV12-3 or TRBV12-4 and TRBJ1-4; weak D call: TRBD1 (6 bases). The CDR3 is 12 amino acids. V was pared by 7 bases and J by 8 bases, with 11 bases between. Here the CDR3 reads CASTLRGEKLFF. In DNA form, the CDR3 reads TGTGCCAGCACCCTAAGGGGGGAAAAACTGTTTTTT.